Shown below are 14 T cell receptor beta chains from a single sample sequenced in a study of PD-L1 blockade in urothelial cancer. Time point defined: pretreatment peripheral blood. This table comes from immunoSEQ multiplex PCR, and its TCRdb copy is limited to in-frame clones, with some not included. The repertoire holds approximately 50,000 clones, around four fifths seen once, with roughly 2.9% in the top ten. This specimen consisted of PBMCs, obtained around atezolizumab (anti-PD-L1) treatment. The source of these receptors is a man between 70 and 80 years old with urothelial cancer.

This clone appeared a single time. The chain is built from TRBV6-5 and TRBJ2-1; 11 nucleotides line up with TRBD2. The trim removed 6 bases at V and 5 bases at J, leaving 6 bases unmatched. This CDR3 has 15 amino acids. Germline V gene sequence: CDR1 MNHEY, CDR2 SVGAGI. CDR3 sequence (DNA): TGTGCCAGCAGAGCGACTAGCGGGGCGGACAATGAGCAGTTCTTC. The encoded protein is CASRATSGADNEQFF.

J is TRBJ2-2 and V is TRBV7-9; 10 bases map to TRBD2. Trimming at V came to 1 base and at J to 3 bases, leaving 2 bases not matched to a gene. Germline assignment: CDR1 SEHNR and CDR2 FQNEAQ (reference sequence). CDR3 length: 16 amino acids. CDR3 region: CASSLGLAGDTGELFF. The CDR3 DNA reads as TGTGCCAGCAGCTTAGGGCTAGCGGGAGACACCGGGGAGCTGTTTTTT.

The chain is built from TRBV6-5 and TRBJ1-6; 7 positions agree with TRBD1. From germline, CDR1 is MNHEY and CDR2 SVGAGI. This CDR3 region has 14 residues. V trimming: 4 bases; J trimming: 6 bases; junction bases outside the gene matches: 3. The CDR3 is CASSFNRGNSPLHF. The CDR3 bases are TGTGCCAGCAGTTTTAACAGGGGTAATTCACCCCTCCACTTT.

The V and J genes are TRBV19 and TRBJ1-1; D is unclear. CDR3 length equals 13 residues. Germline assignment: CDR1 LNHDA and CDR2 SQIVND (reference sequence). Trimming stripped 7 bases from V and 5 bases from J, with 14 bases between. This CDR3 is CASNGKLGTEAFF. CDR3 bases: TGTGCCAGTAACGGGAAACTAGGGACTGAAGCTTTCTTT.

J is TRBJ2-3 and V is TRBV6-6, with 7 bases fitting TRBD2. J was trimmed by 8 bases and V by 2 bases; bases with no gene match: 7. The CDR3 covers 14 residues. In germline, CDR1 is MNHNY, CDR2 SVGAGI (reference sequence). The CDR3 reads CASSYHTSETTQYF. The CDR3 bases are TGTGCCAGCAGTTACCACACTAGCGAGACTACGCAGTATTTT.

This clone was seen a few times. The chain is built from TRBV10-3 and TRBJ1-1; 9 bases align to TRBD1. Germline CDR1 reads ENHRY; CDR2 reads SYGVKD. Losses at the gene ends were 2 bases for V and 5 bases for J; bases not matched to a gene: 12. The CDR3 extends over 17 amino acids. This CDR3 is CAISEPSLGQGATEAFF. The CDR3 nucleotides read TGTGCCATCAGTGAGCCCTCTTTGGGACAGGGTGCGACTGAAGCTTTCTTT.

This clone occurred a few times. The rearrangement uses TRBV11-2 and TRBJ2-7; D is ambiguous. V was cut by 0 bases and J by 2 bases, with 5 bases left in between. The germline V gene encodes CDR1 SGHAT and CDR2 FQNNGV. CDR3 length: 13 amino acids. In DNA, the CDR3 is TGTGCCAGCAGCTTAGATGCAGCCTACGAGCAGTACTTC. As protein: CASSLDAAYEQYF.

The chain recombines TRBV7-6 with TRBJ2-2; 9 bases agree with TRBD2. After removal of 7 bases from V and 1 base from J, the junction contained 7 bases not matched to a gene. Per the germline V gene, CDR1 is SGHVS and CDR2 is FNYEAQ. The CDR3 consists of 16 residues. The CDR3 sequence: CASKAAGGQNTGELFF. CDR3 sequence (DNA): TGTGCCAGCAAAGCGGCGGGGGGGCAGAACACCGGGGAGCTGTTTTTT.

This sequence joins TRBV11-1 and TRBJ2-1; D call uncertain. The CDR3 spans 13 residues. CDR1 and CDR2 from the germline V gene are SGHAT and FQDESV (reference sequence). Trimming removed 1 base from V and 6 bases from J, with 7 bases in between. Written as DNA, the CDR3 is TGTGCCAGCAGCTTAGGAGTTTCCAATGAGCAGTTCTTC. Translating gives CASSLGVSNEQFF. Combining the CDR3 with reference TRBV11-1 and TRBJ2-1 gives the whole variable domain EAEVAQSPRYKITEKSQAVAFWCDPISGHATLYWYRQILGQGPELLVQFQDESVVDDSQLPKDRFSAERLKGVDSTLKIQPAELGDSAMYLCASSLGVSNEQFFGPGTRLTVL.

This chain joins TRBV5-6 and TRBJ1-6, with 10 bases lining up with TRBD1. Unmatched junction bases numbered 10, after V lost 4 bases and J lost 9 bases. Germline CDR1 SGHDT, CDR2 YYEEEE. The CDR3 is made up of 16 amino acids. In DNA, the CDR3 is TGTGCCAGCAGCCTCGGCGGGACAGGGGTTCGTTCACCCCTCCACTTT. It specifies CASSLGGTGVRSPLHF.

This chain connects TRBV2 to TRBJ1-5, with 7 bases aligning to TRBD1. The V gene end was trimmed by 3 bases and the J gene end by 0 bases; junction bases not matched to a gene: 5. Germline V gene sequence: CDR1 SNHLY, CDR2 FYNNEI. This CDR3 comprises 16 residues. The CDR3 DNA reads TGTGCCAGCAGTGATGGGGCAGGGGGTAGCAATCAGCCCCAGCATTTT. Protein sequence: CASSDGAGGSNQPQHF.

This clone was seen once. The V gene is TRBV6-1, the J gene TRBJ1-3; D is unclear. The CDR3 totals 16 residues. V was clipped by 4 bases and J by 0 bases, with 13 bases between them. The germline gives CDR1 MNHNS, CDR2 SASEGT. CDR3 amino acids: CASSGARFVSGNTIYF. The CDR3 nucleotides are TGTGCCAGCAGTGGCGCCAGGTTCGTCTCTGGAAACACCATATATTTT.

The V and J genes are TRBV7-6 and TRBJ2-3; 9 nucleotides align to TRBD2. The junction had 12 bases not matched to a gene; V was cut back by 5 bases and J by 0 bases. This CDR3 contains 18 residues. Looked up from germline, CDR1 is SGHVS and CDR2 is FNYEAQ. CDR3 in DNA: TGTGCCAGCAGCCGGCGGGCGGCTAGCGGGATAAGCACAGATACGCAGTATTTT. Translation: CASSRRAASGISTDTQYF.

The V and J genes are TRBV5-1 and TRBJ2-3; 7 nucleotides match TRBD1. J lost 6 bases, V lost 4 bases, and 5 bases had no gene match. Germline V lookup: CDR1 SGHRS, CDR2 YFSETQ. This CDR3 has 13 amino acids. This CDR3 is CASSGTAADTQYF. In DNA, the CDR3 is TGCGCCAGCAGCGGGACAGCAGCGGATACGCAGTATTTT.